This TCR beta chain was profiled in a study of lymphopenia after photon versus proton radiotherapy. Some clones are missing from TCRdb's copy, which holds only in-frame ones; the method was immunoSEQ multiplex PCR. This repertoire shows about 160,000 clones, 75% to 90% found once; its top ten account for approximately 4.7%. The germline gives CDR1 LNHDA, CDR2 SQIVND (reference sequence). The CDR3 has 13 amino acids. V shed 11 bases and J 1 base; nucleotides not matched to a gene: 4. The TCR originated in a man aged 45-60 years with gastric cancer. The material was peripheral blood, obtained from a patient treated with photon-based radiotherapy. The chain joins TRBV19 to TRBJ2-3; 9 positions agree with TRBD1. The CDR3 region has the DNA TGTGCCGTAAGGACAGGGGGCACAGATACGCAGTATTTT. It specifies CAVRTGGTDTQYF.